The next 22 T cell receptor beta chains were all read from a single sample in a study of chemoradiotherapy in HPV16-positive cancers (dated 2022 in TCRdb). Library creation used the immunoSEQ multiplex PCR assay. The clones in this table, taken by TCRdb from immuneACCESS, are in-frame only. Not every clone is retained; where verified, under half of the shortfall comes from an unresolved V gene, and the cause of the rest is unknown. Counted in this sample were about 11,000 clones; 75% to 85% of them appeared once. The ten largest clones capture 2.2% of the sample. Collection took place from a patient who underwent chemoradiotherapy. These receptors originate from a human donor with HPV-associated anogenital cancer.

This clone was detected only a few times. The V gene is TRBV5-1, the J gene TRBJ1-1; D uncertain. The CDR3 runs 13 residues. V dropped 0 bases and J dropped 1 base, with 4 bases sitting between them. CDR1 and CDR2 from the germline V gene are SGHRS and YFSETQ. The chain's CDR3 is CASSLAGNTEAFF. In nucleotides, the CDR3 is TGCGCCAGCAGCTTGGCCGGGAACACTGAAGCTTTCTTT. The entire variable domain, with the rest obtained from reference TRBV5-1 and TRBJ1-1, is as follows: KAGVTQTPRYLIKTRGQQVTLSCSPISGHRSVSWYQQTPGQGLQFLFEYFSETQRNKGNFPGRFSGRQFSNSRSEMNVSTLELGDSALYLCASSLAGNTEAFFGQGTRLTVV.

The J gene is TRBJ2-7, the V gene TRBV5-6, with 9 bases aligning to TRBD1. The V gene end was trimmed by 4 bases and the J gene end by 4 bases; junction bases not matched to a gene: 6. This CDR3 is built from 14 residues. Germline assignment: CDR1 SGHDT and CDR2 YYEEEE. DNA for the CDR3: TGTGCCAGCAGCGGCGGACAGGGGAAGTACGAGCAGTACTTC. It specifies CASSGGQGKYEQYF.

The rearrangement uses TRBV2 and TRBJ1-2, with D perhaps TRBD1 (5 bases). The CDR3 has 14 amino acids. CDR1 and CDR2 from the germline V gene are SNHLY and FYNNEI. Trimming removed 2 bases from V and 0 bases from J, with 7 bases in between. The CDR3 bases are TGTGCCAGCAGTGAAATGACAGCTAACTATGGCTACACCTTC. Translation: CASSEMTANYGYTF.

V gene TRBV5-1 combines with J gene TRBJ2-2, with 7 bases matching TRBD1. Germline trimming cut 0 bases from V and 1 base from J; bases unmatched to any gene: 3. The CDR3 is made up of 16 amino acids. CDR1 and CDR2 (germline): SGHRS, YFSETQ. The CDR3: CASSLEPGGNTGELFF. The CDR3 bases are TGCGCCAGCAGCTTGGAACCAGGGGGGAACACCGGGGAGCTGTTTTTT.

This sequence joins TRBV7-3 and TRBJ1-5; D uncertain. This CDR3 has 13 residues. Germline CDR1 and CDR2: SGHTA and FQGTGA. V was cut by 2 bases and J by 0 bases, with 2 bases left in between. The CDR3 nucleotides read TGTGCCAGCAGCTTATCTAGCAATCAGCCCCAGCATTTT. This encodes CASSLSSNQPQHF. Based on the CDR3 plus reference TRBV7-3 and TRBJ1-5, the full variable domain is GAGVSQTPSNKVTEKGKYVELRCDPISGHTALYWYRQSLGQGPEFLIYFQGTGAADDSGLPNDRFFAVRPEGSVSTLKIQRTERGDSAVYLCASSLSSNQPQHFGDGTRLSIL.

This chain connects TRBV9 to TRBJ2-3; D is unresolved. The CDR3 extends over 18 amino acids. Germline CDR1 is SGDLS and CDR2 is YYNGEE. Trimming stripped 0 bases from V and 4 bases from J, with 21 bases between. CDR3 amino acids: CASSVALAGVQASDTQYF. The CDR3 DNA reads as TGTGCCAGCAGCGTAGCGTTAGCTGGAGTTCAGGCATCAGATACGCAGTATTTT.

The CDR3 sequence: CSVEGQNYGYTF. The CDR3 nucleotides are TGCAGCGTTGAAGGGCAAAACTATGGCTACACCTTC. The chain uses TRBV29-1 and TRBJ1-2; unclear D gene. Germline lookup yields CDR1 SQVTM and CDR2 ANQGSEA. V shed 1 base and J shed 2 bases, with 5 bases lying between them. The CDR3 sequence is 12 residues long.

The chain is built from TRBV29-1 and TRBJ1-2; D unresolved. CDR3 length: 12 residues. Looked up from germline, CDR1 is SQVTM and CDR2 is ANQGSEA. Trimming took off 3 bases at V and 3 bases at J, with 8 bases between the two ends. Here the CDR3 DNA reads TGCAGCGTTGATGTCAGCCACTATGGCTACACCTTC. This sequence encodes CSVDVSHYGYTF.

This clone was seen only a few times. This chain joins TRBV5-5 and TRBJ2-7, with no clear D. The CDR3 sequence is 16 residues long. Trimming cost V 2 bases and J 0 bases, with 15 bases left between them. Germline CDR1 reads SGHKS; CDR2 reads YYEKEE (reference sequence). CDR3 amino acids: CASSFGFGVRSYEQYF. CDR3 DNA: TGTGCCAGCAGCTTCGGGTTTGGTGTCCGCTCCTACGAGCAGTACTTC.

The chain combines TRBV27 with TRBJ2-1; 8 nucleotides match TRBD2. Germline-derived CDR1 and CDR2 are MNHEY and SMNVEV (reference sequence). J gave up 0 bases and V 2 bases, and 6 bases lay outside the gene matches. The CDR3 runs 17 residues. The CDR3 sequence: CASSLIGGGSSYNEQFF. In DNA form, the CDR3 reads TGTGCCAGCAGTTTAATCGGGGGGGGTAGCTCCTACAATGAGCAGTTCTTC.

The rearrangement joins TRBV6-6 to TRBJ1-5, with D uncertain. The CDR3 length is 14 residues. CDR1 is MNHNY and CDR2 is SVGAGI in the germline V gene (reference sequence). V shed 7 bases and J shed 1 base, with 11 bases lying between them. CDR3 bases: TGTGCCAGCATCTTACCGGGGAGCAATCAGCCCCAGCATTTT. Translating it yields CASILPGSNQPQHF.

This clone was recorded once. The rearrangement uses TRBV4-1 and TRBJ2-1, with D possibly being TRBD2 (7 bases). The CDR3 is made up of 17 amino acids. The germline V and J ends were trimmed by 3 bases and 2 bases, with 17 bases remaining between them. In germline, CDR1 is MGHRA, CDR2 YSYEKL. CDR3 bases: TGCGCCAGCAGCCATGGGGGGGGGCGGGCCACCTACAATGAGCAGTTCTTC. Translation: CASSHGGGRATYNEQFF.

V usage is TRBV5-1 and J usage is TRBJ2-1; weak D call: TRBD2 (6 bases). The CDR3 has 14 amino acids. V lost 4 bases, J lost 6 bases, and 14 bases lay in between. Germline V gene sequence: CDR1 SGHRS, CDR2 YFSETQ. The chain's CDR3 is CASSPEGLSNEQFF. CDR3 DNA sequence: TGCGCCAGCAGCCCTGAGGGACTCTCCAATGAGCAGTTCTTC.

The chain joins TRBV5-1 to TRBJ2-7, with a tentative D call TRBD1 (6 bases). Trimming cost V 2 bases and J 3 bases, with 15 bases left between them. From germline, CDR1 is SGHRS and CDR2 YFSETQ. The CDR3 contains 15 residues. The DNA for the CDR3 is TGCGCCAGCAGCTTACGACAGGAGCCACACTACGAGCAGTACTTC. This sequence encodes CASSLRQEPHYEQYF.

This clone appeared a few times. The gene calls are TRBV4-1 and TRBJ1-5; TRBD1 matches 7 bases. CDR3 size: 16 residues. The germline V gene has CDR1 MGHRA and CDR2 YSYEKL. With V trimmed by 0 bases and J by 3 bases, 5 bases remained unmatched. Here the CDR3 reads CASSQDERGLNQPQHF. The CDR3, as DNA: TGCGCCAGCAGCCAAGATGAGAGGGGGCTCAATCAGCCCCAGCATTTT.

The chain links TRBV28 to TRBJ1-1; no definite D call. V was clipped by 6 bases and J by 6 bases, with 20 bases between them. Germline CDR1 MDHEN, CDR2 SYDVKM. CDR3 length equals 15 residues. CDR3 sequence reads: CASSDWNPLRAEAFF. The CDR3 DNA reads TGTGCCAGCAGCGACTGGAACCCTTTGCGCGCTGAAGCTTTCTTT.

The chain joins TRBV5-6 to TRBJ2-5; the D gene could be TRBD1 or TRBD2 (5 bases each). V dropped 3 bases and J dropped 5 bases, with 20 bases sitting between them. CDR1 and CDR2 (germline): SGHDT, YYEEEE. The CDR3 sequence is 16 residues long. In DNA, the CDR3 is TGTGCCAGCAGCTCCACCCCGGGACGGCAAGAGGAGACCCAGTACTTC. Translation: CASSSTPGRQEETQYF.

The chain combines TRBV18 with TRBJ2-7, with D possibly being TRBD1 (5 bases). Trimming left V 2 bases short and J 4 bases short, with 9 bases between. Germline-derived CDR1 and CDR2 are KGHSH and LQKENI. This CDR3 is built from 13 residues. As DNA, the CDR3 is TGTGCCAGCTCACCAAGAACAGGATACGAGCAGTACTTC. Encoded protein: CASSPRTGYEQYF.

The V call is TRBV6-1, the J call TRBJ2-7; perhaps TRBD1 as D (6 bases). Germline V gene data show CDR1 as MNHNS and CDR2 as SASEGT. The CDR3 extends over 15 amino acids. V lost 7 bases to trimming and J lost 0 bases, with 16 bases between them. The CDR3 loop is CASTPRGIPSYEQYF. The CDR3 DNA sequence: TGTGCCAGCACCCCGAGGGGGATACCCTCCTACGAGCAGTACTTC.

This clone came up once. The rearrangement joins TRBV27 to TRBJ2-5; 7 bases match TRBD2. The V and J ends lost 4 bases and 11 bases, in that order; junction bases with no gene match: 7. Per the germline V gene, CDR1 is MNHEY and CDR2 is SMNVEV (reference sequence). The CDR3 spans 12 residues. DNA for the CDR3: TGTGCCAGCAGTTCCTACCGGGGGGTGCAGTACTTC. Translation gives CASSSYRGVQYF.

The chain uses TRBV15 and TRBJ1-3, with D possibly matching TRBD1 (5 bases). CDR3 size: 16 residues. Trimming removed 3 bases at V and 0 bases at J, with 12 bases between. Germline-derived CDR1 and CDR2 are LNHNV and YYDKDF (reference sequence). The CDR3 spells CATSRGTGDSGNTIYF. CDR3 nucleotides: TGTGCCACCAGCAGGGGGACGGGAGACTCTGGAAACACCATATATTTT.

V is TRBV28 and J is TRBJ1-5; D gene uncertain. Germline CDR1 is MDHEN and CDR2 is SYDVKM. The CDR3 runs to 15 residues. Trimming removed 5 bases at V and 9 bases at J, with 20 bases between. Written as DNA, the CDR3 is TGTGCCAGCAGTAGGTCCCCTCCGGGAAGGAGGCCCCAGCATTTT. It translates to CASSRSPPGRRPQHF.